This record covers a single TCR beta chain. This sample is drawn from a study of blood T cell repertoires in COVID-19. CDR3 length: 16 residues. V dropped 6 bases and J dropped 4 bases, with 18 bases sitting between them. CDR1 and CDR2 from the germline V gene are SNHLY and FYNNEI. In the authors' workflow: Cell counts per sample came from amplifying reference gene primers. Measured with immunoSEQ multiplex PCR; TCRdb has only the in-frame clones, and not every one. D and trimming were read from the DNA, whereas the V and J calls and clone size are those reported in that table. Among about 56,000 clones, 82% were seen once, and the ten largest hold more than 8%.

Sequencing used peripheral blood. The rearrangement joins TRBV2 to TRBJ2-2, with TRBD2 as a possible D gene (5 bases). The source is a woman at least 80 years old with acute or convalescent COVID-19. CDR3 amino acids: CASSVYGLAGTGELFF. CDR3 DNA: TGTGCCAGCAGCGTTTATGGACTGGCGGGCACCGGGGAGCTGTTTTTT.